This T cell receptor (beta chain) was observed in a study of OX40 agonist ivuxolimab in advanced cancers. With respect to the entire study: Ivuxolimab was an agonistic, fully human IgG2 monoclonal antibody directed against OX40 (CD134), a costimulatory receptor. The paper reports the monotherapy dose-escalation portion (N ≈ 52 patients) of the phase I ivuxolimab trial. The purpose of peripheral TCRbeta sequencing was to test whether ivuxolimab changed TCR sequence diversity and led to clonal T-cell expansion. In the dose-escalation cohort, more than 80% of patients were male, and the mean age was 60 years with a range of roughly 20 to 79. Partial responses were achieved by three dose-escalation patients, of whom one had hepatocellular carcinoma and two had cutaneous melanoma. Prior anti-PD-1, anti-PD-L1 or anti-CTLA-4 therapy was permitted, and roughly two fifths of dose-escalation patients had received checkpoint inhibitors. Among the approximately 50 dose-escalation patients, some 20 had hepatocellular carcinoma, about 15 melanoma, 9 renal cell carcinoma and 9 head and neck cancer. Intravenous ivuxolimab was administered to patients every 2 weeks at six dose levels: 0.01, 0.1, 0.3, 1.5, 3 and 10 mg/kg. General study outcomes and caveats: After ivuxolimab, expanded clones were on average more numerous among CD8+ T cells than among CD4+ T cells. The antigen specificity of the clonally expanded peripheral T cells was not determined. At doses of 0.1 to 3.0 mg/kg, clonal expansion of both CD4+ and CD8+ blood T cells was observed from baseline to week 6. Low levels of normalized T-cell clonal expansion were also seen in some patients who did not respond. Partial responders in the 0.1-3.0 mg/kg groups had among the lowest normalized peripheral clonal expansion, especially among CD8+ T cells.

The germline V end is reduced by 3 bases and the J end by 8 bases; junction bases left unmatched: 10. Spanning cysteine to phenylalanine, the CDR3 consists of 15 amino acids. Just CDR3 DNA is preserved here, 45 bases in frame from base 1. The germline V gene (reference sequence) gives CDR1 as LNHNV and CDR2 as YYDKDF. A word on this clone: Its specific antigen is unknown. Per-base quality was not reported, and no clone a single base away is much larger than it.

Patients with autoimmune disease history or receiving systemic immunosuppression were excluded from the trial. Peripheral blood for TCR sequencing was collected from all dose cohorts at baseline, on cycle 4 day 1, and on cycle 7 day 1. Samples came from an open-label, multicenter, first-in-human phase I dose-escalation trial of ivuxolimab. Adults with locally advanced or metastatic melanoma, renal cell, hepatocellular, or head and neck squamous cell carcinoma were enrolled in the trial. Before TCR sequencing, CD4+ and CD8+ T cells were separately sorted from peripheral blood. For sequencing of the TCRbeta CDR3 region, genomic DNA was extracted from the sorted cells. TCRbeta CDR3 regions were sequenced using the immunoSEQ Assay. In TCRdb, the immuneACCESS table is reduced to in-frame sequences with V and J assigned. These tables do not hold every clone; where another copy was compared, an unresolved V gene accounts for under half, and the others remain unexplained. The sample table records around 65,000 clones; around 89% of these occur just once. Over 15% of the sample is held by the ten biggest clonotypes.

The source was CD4+ or CD8+ T cells sorted from blood, collected in a trial of the OX40 agonist ivuxolimab. The chain is made from TRBV15 and TRBJ2-1; 7 bases in between match TRBD1. The TCR was taken from an adult with an advanced solid tumor such as melanoma, head and neck, liver or kidney cancer. Here the CDR3 is given as CATSSPSSQGDEQFF. The DNA sequence is TGTGCCACCAGCAGCCCTAGCAGTCAGGGGGATGAGCAGTTCTTC.